This T cell receptor (beta chain) appears in the sequencing data of a study of CD8+ T cells in alopecia areata. Treatment defined: oral pan-JAK inhibitor, 5-10 mg twice daily. Germline CDR1 and CDR2: SNHLY and FYNNEI. The CDR3 extends over 13 amino acids. Trimming removed 0 bases at V and 6 bases at J, with 9 bases between. After isolation, RNA underwent reverse transcription to generate cDNA as the sequencing template. Method: immunoSEQ multiplex PCR; TCRdb's copy keeps in-frame clones and lacks some. The profile shows 120,000 or so clones, roughly 55% of them singletons. The sequence was collected from a human donor with alopecia areata. V is TRBV2 and J is TRBJ2-7; D is unclear. The input for sequencing was CD4+ T cells sorted from blood, taken at week 4, from a patient treated with tofacitinib. The CDR3 DNA reads TGTGCCAGCAGTGAAGCGCCGGCTCCCGAGCAGTACTTC. It is translated as CASSEAPAPEQYF.